The rows below give T cell receptor beta chains drawn from one sample of a study of T cell responses to AZD1222 COVID-19 vaccine. Sequenced by immunoSEQ multiplex PCR; TCRdb stores in-frame clones only, minus some. The sample carries approximately 130,000 clones, roughly 87% recorded once. Sequences were derived from peripheral blood, sampled 28 days after the second AZD1222 dose. The source is an adult who received the AZD1222 COVID-19 vaccine. Each CDR3 is given with its conserved first and last residue. Fields, in order: J gene, clone size, D gene, V gene, CDR3 DNA, CDR3 protein. A D gene is named only where the DNA matches it firmly. Expanded clones are given a class, and other clones once, few, many or no size at all.

>TRBJ1-4|once|TRBD1|TRBV7-6
TGTGCCAGCAGCGCCCGGACAGGGCGGGCTAATGAAAAACTGTTTTTT
CASSARTGRANEKLFF
>TRBJ2-7|.|.|TRBV12-3/TRBV12-4
TGTGCCAGCAGTTTATGGGGGCGAGACGAGCAGTACTTC
CASSLWGRDEQYF
>TRBJ1-2|.|.|TRBV4-2
TGTGCCAGCTCGCTAACCCAACACGGGGGCTACACCTTC
CASSLTQHGGYTF
>TRBJ2-1|.|TRBD1|TRBV6-5
TGTGCCAGCAGTTCGGGACAGCTACGCGGCCGTGAGCAGTTCTTC
CASSSGQLRGREQFF
>TRBJ1-2|.|.|TRBV7-9
TGTGCCAGCAGCCCGGAGGCCGTATATGGCTACACCTTC
CASSPEAVYGYTF
>TRBJ1-5|.|.|TRBV4-2
TGTGCCAGCAGCCAAGATTTAGGACAGCGGTATCAGCCCCAGCATTTT
CASSQDLGQRYQPQHF
>TRBJ1-1|.|.|TRBV28
TGTGCCAGCAGCCCACAGGGTATCATGAACACTGAAGCTTTCTTT
CASSPQGIMNTEAFF
>TRBJ2-7|.|.|TRBV5-1
TGCGCCAGCAGCTTTGGTCTGGTTCGAAGGGGCCGGTCCTACGAGCAGTACTTC
CASSFGLVRRGRSYEQYF
>TRBJ2-1|.|TRBD2|TRBV12-3/TRBV12-4
TGTGCCAGCAGGGTAGCGGGGGACAATGAGCAGTTCTTC
CASRVAGDNEQFF
>TRBJ2-5|.|.|TRBV10-1
TGCGCCAGCAGTGAGTCGGGGGGACCTGGGCAAGAGACCCAGTACTTC
CASSESGGPGQETQYF
>TRBJ2-1|.|.|TRBV5-1
TGCGCCAGCAGCTTGGGTCTAGCGGACAGAGATGAGCAGTTCTTC
CASSLGLADRDEQFF
>TRBJ1-1|few|.|TRBV6-1
TGTGCCAGCAGTGACGTTCTGTTTCTGAAGAACACTGAAGCTTTCTTT
CASSDVLFLKNTEAFF
>TRBJ1-1|.|.|TRBV6-5
TGTGCCAGCAGTTACCGGGAGGGAAGGAACACTGAAGCTTTCTTT
CASSYREGRNTEAFF
>TRBJ2-3|.|.|TRBV5-5
TGTGCCAGCAGCAACGGGGCGACAGATACGCAGTATTTT
CASSNGATDTQYF
>TRBJ2-1|.|TRBD2|TRBV15
TGTGCCACCAGCAGAGATACTAGCGGGGGGAAGGATGAGCAGTTCTTC
CATSRDTSGGKDEQFF
>TRBJ1-2|once|.|TRBV5-1
TGCGCCAGCAGCTTCTCGGAGGGATTGAGCTATGGCTACACCTTC
CASSFSEGLSYGYTF
>TRBJ2-7|.|TRBD2|TRBV4-1
TGCGCCAGCAGCCAAGATGGAACGACTAGCGGGAAAAACGAGCAGTACTTC
CASSQDGTTSGKNEQYF
>TRBJ2-1|.|.|TRBV18
TGTGCCAGCTCACCAGGGGGGACCCCGGCTGAGCAGTTCTTC
CASSPGGTPAEQFF
>TRBJ1-6|.|.|TRBV28
TGTGCCAGCAGTCCTAGGGTCCCACCCCTCCACTTT
CASSPRVPPLHF
>TRBJ2-5|.|.|TRBV5-4
TGTGCCAGCAGCAACCTGGCCGACAGTCCGGGGACCCAGTACTTC
CASSNLADSPGTQYF
>TRBJ1-1|.|TRBD1|TRBV6-5
TGTGCCAGCAGCCCGACAGGGGAGGGCACTGAAGCTTTCTTT
CASSPTGEGTEAFF
>TRBJ2-1|.|TRBD2|TRBV6-5
TGTGCCAGCATATCAACGGCTAGCGGGAACAATGAGCAGTTCTTC
CASISTASGNNEQFF
>TRBJ2-5|.|TRBD2|TRBV27
TGTGCCAGCAGCGCACCGGGGGGGACTAGCGAGACCCAGTACTTC
CASSAPGGTSETQYF
>TRBJ2-6|.|.|TRBV9
TGTGCCAGCAGCGTAAATCTGGGGGCTGGGGCCAACGTCCTGACTTTC
CASSVNLGAGANVLTF
>TRBJ2-5|.|.|TRBV7-2
TGTGCCAGCAGCTTAACCTCCCCCGGAGAGACCCAGTACTTC
CASSLTSPGETQYF